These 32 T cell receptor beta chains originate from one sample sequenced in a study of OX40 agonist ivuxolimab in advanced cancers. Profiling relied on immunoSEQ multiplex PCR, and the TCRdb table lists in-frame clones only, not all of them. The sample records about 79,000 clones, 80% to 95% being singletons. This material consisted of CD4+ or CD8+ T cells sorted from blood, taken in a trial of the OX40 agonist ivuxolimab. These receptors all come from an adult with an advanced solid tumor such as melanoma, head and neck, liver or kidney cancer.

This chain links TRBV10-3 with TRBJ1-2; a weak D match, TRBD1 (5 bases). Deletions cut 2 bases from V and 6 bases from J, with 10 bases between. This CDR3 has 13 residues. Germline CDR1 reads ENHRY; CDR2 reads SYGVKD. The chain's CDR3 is CAISEDRTHGYTF. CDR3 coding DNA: TGTGCCATCAGTGAGGACCGGACACATGGCTACACCTTC.

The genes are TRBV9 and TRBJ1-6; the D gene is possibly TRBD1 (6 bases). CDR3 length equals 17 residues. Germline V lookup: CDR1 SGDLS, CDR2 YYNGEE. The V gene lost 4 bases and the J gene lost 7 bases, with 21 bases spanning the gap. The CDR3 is CASSPEGQGSKNSPLHF. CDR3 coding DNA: TGTGCCAGCAGCCCCGAGGGGCAGGGGTCCAAAAATTCACCCCTCCACTTT. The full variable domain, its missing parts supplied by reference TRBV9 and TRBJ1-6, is DSGVTQTPKHLITATGQRVTLRCSPRSGDLSVYWYQQSLDQGLQFLIQYYNGEERAKGNILERFSAQQFPDLHSELNLSSLELGDSALYFCASSPEGQGSKNSPLHFGNGTRLTVT.

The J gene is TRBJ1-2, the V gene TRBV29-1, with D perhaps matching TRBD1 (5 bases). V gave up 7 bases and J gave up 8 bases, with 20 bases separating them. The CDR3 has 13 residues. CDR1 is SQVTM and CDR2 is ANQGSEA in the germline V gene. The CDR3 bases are TGCAGCGCTGTTGCGCCGGGGGAGGCCGGCTACACCTTC. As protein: CSAVAPGEAGYTF.

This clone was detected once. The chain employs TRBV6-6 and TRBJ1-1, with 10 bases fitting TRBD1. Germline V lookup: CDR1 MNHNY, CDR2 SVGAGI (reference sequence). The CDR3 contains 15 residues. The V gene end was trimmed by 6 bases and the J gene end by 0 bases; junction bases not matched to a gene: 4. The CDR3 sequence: CASSETGGLNTEAFF. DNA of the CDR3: TGTGCCAGCAGCGAGACAGGGGGCTTGAACACTGAAGCTTTCTTT.

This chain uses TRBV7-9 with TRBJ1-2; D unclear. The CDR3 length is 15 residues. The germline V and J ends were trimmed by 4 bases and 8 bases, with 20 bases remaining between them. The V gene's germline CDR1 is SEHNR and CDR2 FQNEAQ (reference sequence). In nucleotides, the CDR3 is TGTGCCAGCAGCTCGTCGCGCCGGGCCAATGGCGGCTACACCTTC. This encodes CASSSSRRANGGYTF.

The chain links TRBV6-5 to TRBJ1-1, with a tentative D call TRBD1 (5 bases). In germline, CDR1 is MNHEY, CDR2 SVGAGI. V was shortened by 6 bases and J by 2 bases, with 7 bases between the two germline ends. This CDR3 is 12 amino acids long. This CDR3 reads CASRGPNTEAFF. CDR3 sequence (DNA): TGTGCCAGCAGGGGGCCTAACACTGAAGCTTTCTTT.

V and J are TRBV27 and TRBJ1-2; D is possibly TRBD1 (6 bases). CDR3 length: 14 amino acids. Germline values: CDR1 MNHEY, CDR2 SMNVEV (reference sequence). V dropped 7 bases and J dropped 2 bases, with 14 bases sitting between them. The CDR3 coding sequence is TGTGCCAGCAAATCGACAGGACTAAACTATGGCTACACCTTC. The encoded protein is CASKSTGLNYGYTF.

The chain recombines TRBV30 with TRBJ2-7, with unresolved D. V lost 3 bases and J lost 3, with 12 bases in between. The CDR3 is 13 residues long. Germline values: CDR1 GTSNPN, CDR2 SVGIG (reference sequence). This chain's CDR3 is CAWRPGPHYEQYF. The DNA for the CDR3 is TGTGCCTGGAGACCTGGGCCCCACTACGAGCAGTACTTC.

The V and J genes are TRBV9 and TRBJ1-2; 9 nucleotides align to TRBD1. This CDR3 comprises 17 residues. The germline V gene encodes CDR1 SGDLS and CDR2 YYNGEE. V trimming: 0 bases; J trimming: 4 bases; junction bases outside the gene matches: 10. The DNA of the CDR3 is TGTGCCAGCAGCGTAGCTGGGGACAGGGATCGAGTCTATGGCTACACCTTC. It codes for CASSVAGDRDRVYGYTF.

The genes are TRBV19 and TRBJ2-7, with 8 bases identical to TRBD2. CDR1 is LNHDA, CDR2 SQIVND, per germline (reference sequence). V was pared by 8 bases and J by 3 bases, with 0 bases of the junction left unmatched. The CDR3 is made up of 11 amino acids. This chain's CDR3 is CASGTSYEQYF. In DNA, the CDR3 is TGTGCCAGTGGGACTAGCTACGAGCAGTACTTC. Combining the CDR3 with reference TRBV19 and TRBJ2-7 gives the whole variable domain DGGITQSPKYLFRKEGQNVTLSCEQNLNHDAMYWYRQDPGQGLRLIYYSQIVNDFQKGDIAEGYSVSREKKESFPLTVTSAQKNPTAFYLCASGTSYEQYFGPGTRLTVT.

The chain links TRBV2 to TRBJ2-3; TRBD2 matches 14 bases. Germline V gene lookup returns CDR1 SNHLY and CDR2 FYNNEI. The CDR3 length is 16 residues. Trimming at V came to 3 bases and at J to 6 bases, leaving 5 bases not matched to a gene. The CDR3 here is CASSEGTSGGGDTQYF. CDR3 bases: TGTGCCAGCAGTGAGGGGACTAGCGGGGGAGGGGATACGCAGTATTTT.

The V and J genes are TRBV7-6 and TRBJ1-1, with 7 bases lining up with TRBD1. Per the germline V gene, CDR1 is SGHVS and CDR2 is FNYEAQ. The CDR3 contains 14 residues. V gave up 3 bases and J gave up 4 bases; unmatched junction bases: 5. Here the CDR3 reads CASSFRAGGTEAFF. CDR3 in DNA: TGTGCCAGCAGCTTCCGGGCAGGGGGCACTGAAGCTTTCTTT.

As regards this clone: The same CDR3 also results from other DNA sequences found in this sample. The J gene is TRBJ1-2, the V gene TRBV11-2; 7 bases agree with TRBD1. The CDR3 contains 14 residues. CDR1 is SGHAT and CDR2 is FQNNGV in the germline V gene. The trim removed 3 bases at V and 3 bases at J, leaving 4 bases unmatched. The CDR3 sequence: CASSLGTGDYGYTF. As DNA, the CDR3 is TGTGCCAGCAGCTTGGGTACAGGGGACTATGGCTACACCTTC.

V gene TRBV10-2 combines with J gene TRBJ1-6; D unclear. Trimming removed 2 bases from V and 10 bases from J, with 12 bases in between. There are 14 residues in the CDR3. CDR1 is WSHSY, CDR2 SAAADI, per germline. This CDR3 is CASSETGEGSPLHF. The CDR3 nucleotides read TGCGCCAGCAGTGAGACTGGGGAAGGCTCACCCCTCCACTTT.

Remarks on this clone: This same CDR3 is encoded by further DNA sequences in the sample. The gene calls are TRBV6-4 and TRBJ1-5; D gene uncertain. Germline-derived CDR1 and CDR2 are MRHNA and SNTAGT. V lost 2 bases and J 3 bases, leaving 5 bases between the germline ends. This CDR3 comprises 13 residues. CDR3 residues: CASSDGDNQPQHF. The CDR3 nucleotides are TGTGCCAGCAGTGACGGGGACAATCAGCCCCAGCATTTT.

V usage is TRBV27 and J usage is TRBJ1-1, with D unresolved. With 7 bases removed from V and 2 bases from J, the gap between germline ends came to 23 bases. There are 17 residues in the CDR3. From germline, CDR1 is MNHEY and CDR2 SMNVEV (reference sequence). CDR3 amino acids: CASKSPDTFSHNTEAFF. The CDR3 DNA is TGTGCCAGCAAGAGTCCCGATACGTTTTCACACAACACTGAAGCTTTCTTT.

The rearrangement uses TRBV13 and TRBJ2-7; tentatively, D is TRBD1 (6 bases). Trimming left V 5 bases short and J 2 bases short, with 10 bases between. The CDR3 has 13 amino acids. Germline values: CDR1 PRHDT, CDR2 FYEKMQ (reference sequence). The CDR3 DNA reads TGTGCCAGCAGCCAGGGACATACCTACGAGCAGTACTTC. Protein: CASSQGHTYEQYF. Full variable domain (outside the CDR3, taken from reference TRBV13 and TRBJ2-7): AAGVIQSPRHLIKEKRETATLKCYPIPRHDTVYWYQQGPGQDPQFLISFYEKMQSDKGSIPDRFSAQQFSDYHSELNMSSLELGDSALYFCASSQGHTYEQYFGPGTRLTVT.

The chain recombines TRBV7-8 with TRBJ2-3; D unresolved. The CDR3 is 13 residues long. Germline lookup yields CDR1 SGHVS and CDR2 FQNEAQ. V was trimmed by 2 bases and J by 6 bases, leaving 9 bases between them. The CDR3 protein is CASSLQEWDTQYF. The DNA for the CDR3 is TGTGCCAGCAGCTTACAAGAATGGGATACGCAGTATTTT.

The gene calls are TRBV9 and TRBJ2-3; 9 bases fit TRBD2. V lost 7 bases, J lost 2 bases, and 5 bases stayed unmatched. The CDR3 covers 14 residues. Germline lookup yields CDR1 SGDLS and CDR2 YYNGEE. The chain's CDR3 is CASGGGAHTDTQYF. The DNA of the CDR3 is TGTGCCAGCGGCGGGGGGGCACACACAGATACGCAGTATTTT. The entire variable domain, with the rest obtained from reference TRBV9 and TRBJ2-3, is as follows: DSGVTQTPKHLITATGQRVTLRCSPRSGDLSVYWYQQSLDQGLQFLIQYYNGEERAKGNILERFSAQQFPDLHSELNLSSLELGDSALYFCASGGGAHTDTQYFGPGTRLTVL.

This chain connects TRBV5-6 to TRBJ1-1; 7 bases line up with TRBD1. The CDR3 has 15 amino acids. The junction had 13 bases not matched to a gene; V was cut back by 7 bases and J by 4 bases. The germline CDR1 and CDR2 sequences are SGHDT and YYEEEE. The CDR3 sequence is CASVGQGVLGTEAFF. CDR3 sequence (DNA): TGTGCCAGCGTGGGGCAGGGGGTACTGGGCACTGAAGCTTTCTTT.

Here the CDR3 DNA reads TGTGCCAGCAGTTACATGGAGGAGCAGTACTTC. Translation: CASSYMEEQYF. The rearrangement joins TRBV6-6 to TRBJ2-7; no firm D call. Germline CDR1 is MNHNY and CDR2 is SVGAGI (reference sequence). The V gene lost 2 bases and the J gene lost 7 bases, with 6 bases spanning the gap. The length of the CDR3 is 11 residues.

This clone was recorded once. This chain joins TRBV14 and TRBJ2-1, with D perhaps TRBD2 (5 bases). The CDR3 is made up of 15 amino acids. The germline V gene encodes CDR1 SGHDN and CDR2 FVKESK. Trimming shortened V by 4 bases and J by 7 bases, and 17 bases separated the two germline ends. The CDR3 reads CASSPLSGSSNEQFF. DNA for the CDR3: TGTGCCAGCAGCCCCCTTTCGGGGAGCTCTAATGAGCAGTTCTTC.

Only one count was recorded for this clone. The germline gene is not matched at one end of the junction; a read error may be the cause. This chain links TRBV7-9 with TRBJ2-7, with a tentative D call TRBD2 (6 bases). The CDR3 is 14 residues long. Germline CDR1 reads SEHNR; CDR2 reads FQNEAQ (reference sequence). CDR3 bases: TGTGCCAGCAGTTTAGGAGGGGCCAGCTACGAGCAGTACTTC. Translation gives CASSLGGASYEQYF.

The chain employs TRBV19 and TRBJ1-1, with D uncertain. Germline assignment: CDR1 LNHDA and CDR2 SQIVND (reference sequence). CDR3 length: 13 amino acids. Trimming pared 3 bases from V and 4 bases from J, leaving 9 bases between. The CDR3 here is CASSISRATEAFF. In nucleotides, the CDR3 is TGTGCCAGTAGTATCTCTAGGGCCACTGAAGCTTTCTTT.

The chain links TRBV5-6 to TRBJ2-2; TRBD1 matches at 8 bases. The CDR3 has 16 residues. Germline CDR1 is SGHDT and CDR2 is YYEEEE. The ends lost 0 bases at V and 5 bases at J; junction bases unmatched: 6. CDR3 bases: TGTGCCAGCAGCTTGGCCGGACAGGGTGATACCGGGGAGCTGTTTTTT. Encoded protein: CASSLAGQGDTGELFF.

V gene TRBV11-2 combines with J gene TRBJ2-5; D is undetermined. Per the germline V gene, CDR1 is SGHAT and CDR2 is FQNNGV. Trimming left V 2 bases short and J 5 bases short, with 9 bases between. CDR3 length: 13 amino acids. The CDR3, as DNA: TGTGCCAGCAGCTTATGGGGTCCCGAGACCCAGTACTTC. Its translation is CASSLWGPETQYF.

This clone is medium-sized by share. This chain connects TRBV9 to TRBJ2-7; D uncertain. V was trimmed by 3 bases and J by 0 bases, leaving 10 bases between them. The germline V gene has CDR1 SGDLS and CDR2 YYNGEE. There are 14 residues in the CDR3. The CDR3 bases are TGTGCCAGCAGCGGCACGGTGGGCTCCTACGAGCAGTACTTC. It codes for CASSGTVGSYEQYF.

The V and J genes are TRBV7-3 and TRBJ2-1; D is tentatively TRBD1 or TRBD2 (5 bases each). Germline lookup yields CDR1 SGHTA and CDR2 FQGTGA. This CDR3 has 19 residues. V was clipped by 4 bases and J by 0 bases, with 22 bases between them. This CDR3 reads CASSSDPAEFGASYNEQFF. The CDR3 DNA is TGTGCCAGCAGCTCCGATCCCGCGGAATTCGGGGCCTCCTACAATGAGCAGTTCTTC.

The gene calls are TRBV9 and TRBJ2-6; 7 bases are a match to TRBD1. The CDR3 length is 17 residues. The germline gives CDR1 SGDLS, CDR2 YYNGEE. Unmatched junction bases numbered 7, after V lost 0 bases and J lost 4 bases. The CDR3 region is CASSVGRDSEGANVLTF. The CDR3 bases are TGTGCCAGCAGCGTAGGTAGGGACAGCGAAGGGGCCAACGTCCTGACTTTC.

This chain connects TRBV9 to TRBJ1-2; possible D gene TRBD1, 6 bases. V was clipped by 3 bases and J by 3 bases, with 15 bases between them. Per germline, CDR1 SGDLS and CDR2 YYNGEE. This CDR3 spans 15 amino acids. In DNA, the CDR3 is TGTGCCAGCAGCGCCCCGACAGGTCCTCACTATGGCTACACCTTC. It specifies CASSAPTGPHYGYTF.

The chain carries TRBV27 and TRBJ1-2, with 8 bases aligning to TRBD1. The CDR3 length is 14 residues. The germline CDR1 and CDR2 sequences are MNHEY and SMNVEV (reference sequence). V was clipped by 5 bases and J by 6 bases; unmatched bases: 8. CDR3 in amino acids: CASSRPGQANGYTF. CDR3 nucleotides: TGTGCCAGCAGTAGGCCGGGACAGGCCAATGGCTACACCTTC.

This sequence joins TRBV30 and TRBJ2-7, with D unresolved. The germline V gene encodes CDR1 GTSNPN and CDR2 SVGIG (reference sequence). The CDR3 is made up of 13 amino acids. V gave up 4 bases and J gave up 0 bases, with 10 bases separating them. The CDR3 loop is CAWKGRSSYEQYF. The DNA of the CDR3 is TGTGCCTGGAAGGGCAGAAGCTCCTACGAGCAGTACTTC. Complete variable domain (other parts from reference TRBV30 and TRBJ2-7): SQTIHQWPATLVQPVGSPLSLECTVEGTSNPNLYWYRQAAGRGLQLLFYSVGIGQISSEVPQNLSASRPQDRQFILSSKKLLLSDSGFYLCAWKGRSSYEQYFGPGTRLTVT.